This is a list of T cell receptor beta chains from one sample in a study of response to subunit inactivated influenza vaccine. TCRdb processed the RT-PCR reads anew with MiXCR; each CDR3 protein has one entry. In the table there are hundreds of thousands of distinct CDR3 sequences, less than 30% of which are singletons. Source: CD4+ T cells sorted from PBMCs, taken roughly 5 days after vaccination. The receptor set was obtained from a man aged 45 to 65 who received an inactivated influenza vaccine. The CDR3 runs from the conserved cysteine through the conserved F or W. Fields, in order: J gene, V gene, D gene, clone size, CDR3 protein, CDR3 DNA. D genes are given only for firm matches. Not every row has a clone size; where given, it reads once, few, many or a size class.

>TRBJ2-2|TRBV12-3/TRBV12-4|-|few
CASSYQRGTNTGELFF
TGTGCCAGCAGTTACCAGAGGGGTACGAACACCGGGGAGCTGTTTTTT
>TRBJ2-3|TRBV20-1|-|few
CSASTISSTDTQYF
TGCAGTGCTTCGACTATTTCTAGCACAGATACGCAGTATTTT
>TRBJ1-2|TRBV28|-|-
CASSFIRVWDGYTF
TGTGCCAGCAGTTTTATCAGGGTTTGGGATGGCTACACCTTC
>TRBJ2-5|TRBV29-1|-|-
CSLTKQETQYF
TGCAGCTTAACCAAACAAGAGACCCAGTACTTC
>TRBJ2-3|TRBV10-3|-|-
CAISESNVGSTDTQYF
TGTGCCATCAGTGAGTCGAATGTCGGAAGCACAGATACGCAGTATTTT
>TRBJ1-5|TRBV12-3/TRBV12-4|TRBD1|few
CATGQGDQPQHF
TGTGCCACCGGACAGGGGGATCAGCCCCAGCATTTT
>TRBJ2-3|TRBV7-9|-|-
CASRLDRRVSTDTQYF
TGTGCCAGCCGACTCGATCGGAGGGTGAGCACAGATACGCAGTATTTT
>TRBJ2-1|TRBV9|TRBD2|-
CASSGEQREGFYNEQFF
TGTGCCAGCAGCGGTGAGCAGCGGGAGGGCTTCTACAATGAGCAGTTCTTC
>TRBJ2-7|TRBV4-2|-|few
CASSQGFSDYEQYF
TGTGCCAGCAGCCAAGGTTTTAGCGATTACGAGCAGTACTTC
>TRBJ2-2|TRBV20-1|-|-
CSAREAGKRTGELFF
TGCAGTGCTAGAGAGGCAGGGAAGAGGACCGGGGAGCTGTTTTTT
>TRBJ2-3|TRBV3-1|-|-
CASSPGGLADTQYF
TGTGCCAGCAGCCCCGGGGGTCTGGCAGATACGCAGTATTTT
>TRBJ1-2|TRBV15|-|-
CATSRDLHQNYGYTF
TGTGCCACCAGCAGAGATCTCCACCAAAACTATGGCTACACCTTC
>TRBJ1-6|TRBV4-2|TRBD1|-
CASSQGDRVSPLHF
TGTGCCAGCAGCCAAGGTGACAGGGTTTCACCCCTCCACTTT
>TRBJ2-7|TRBV4-3|TRBD1|few
CASSQDIAPGQGALEQYF
TGCGCCAGCAGCCAAGACATTGCTCCCGGACAGGGAGCTTTGGAGCAGTACTTC
>TRBJ2-1|TRBV5-1|TRBD2|-
CASSTGTSGSSYNEQFF
TGCGCCAGCAGCACCGGGACTAGCGGGAGCTCCTACAATGAGCAGTTCTTC
>TRBJ1-2|TRBV15|-|-
CATSTFDRKPGYGYTF
TGTGCCACCAGCACCTTTGACAGAAAACCCGGCTATGGCTACACCTTC
>TRBJ1-1|TRBV6-2/TRBV6-3|-|once
CASSYLGSLNTEAFF
TGTGCCAGCAGTTATCTCGGGAGTTTGAACACTGAAGCTTTCTTT
>TRBJ1-5|TRBV3-1|-|-
CASSQEWGGQPQHF
TGTGCCAGCAGCCAAGAGTGGGGCGGACAGCCCCAGCATTTT
>TRBJ1-1|TRBV5-1|TRBD1|many
CASSLTGLNTEAFF
TGTGCCAGCAGTTTGACAGGGCTGAACACTGAAGCTTTCTTT
>TRBJ2-5|TRBV20-1|-|-
CSARILGGWETQYF
TGCAGTGCTAGAATCCTAGGGGGGTGGGAGACCCAGTACTTC
>TRBJ1-1|TRBV20-1|TRBD1|few
CSAALQGRVTEAFF
TGCAGTGCTGCTTTACAGGGGAGGGTGACTGAAGCTTTCTTT
>TRBJ1-1|TRBV20-1|-|few
CSAGRLSGARTEAFF
TGCAGTGCTGGAAGACTTTCGGGGGCCAGGACTGAAGCTTTCTTT
>TRBJ2-7|TRBV27|TRBD1|-
CASSRDRDGFYEQYF
TGTGCCAGCAGTAGGGACAGGGATGGGTTCTACGAGCAGTACTTC